This T cell receptor beta chain was obtained from a study of blood T cell repertoires in COVID-19. About the study: COVID-19 samples from acute and convalescent phases originated in the United States, Italy and Spain.

Method: immunoSEQ multiplex PCR; TCRdb's copy keeps in-frame clones and lacks some. The repertoire has 100,000 to 150,000 clones, more than 65% of them found once; the top ten carry 2% to 2.5%. The V and J ends lost 0 bases and 0 bases respectively, with 18 bases between them. The germline gives CDR1 SGHTA, CDR2 FQGNSA. CDR3 length: 20 residues. The sequencing sample was made of peripheral blood. The chain is built from TRBV7-2 and TRBJ2-6; D is ambiguous. The TCR comes from a woman aged 70-85 years with acute or convalescent COVID-19. CDR3 in amino acids: CASSLATGERHLSGANVLTF. CDR3 nucleotides: TGTGCCAGCAGCTTAGCTACCGGAGAGCGCCACCTCTCTGGGGCCAACGTCCTGACTTTC. The whole variable domain, filled in from reference TRBV7-2 and TRBJ2-6, reads GAGVSQSPSNKVTEKGKDVELRCDPISGHTALYWYRQSLGQGLEFLIYFQGNSAPDKSGLPSDRFSAERTGGSVSTLTIQRTQQEDSAVYLCASSLATGERHLSGANVLTFGAGSRLTVL.